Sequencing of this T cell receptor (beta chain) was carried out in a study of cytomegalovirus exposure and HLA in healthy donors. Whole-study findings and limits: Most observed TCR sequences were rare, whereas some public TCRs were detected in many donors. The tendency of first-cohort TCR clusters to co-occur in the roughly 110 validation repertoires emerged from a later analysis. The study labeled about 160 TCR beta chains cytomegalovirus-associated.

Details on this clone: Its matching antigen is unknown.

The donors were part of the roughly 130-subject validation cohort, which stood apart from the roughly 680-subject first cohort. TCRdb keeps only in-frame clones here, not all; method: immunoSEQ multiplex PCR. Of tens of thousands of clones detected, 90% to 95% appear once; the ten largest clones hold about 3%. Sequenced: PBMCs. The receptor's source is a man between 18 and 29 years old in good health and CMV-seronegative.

As DNA, the CDR3 is TGTGCCAGCAGTATTAGAGTCAACACTGAAGCTTTCTTT. Translating it yields CASSIRVNTEAFF. The chain couples TRBV6-5 to TRBJ1-1; the D is unclear. Germline-derived CDR1 and CDR2 are MNHEY and SVGAGI. The germline V and J ends were trimmed by 5 bases and 2 bases, with 9 bases remaining between them. CDR3 length equals 13 residues.